Shown below are 8 T cell receptor beta chains from a single sample sequenced in a study of T cells after posttransplantation cyclophosphamide (dated by TCRdb to 2016 to 2018). The library was obtained by the immunoSEQ multiplex PCR assay. TCRdb took this table from immuneACCESS and kept in-frame rearrangements with V and J called. Such tables lack part of the clones; where checked against another copy, unresolved V genes explain under half of the gap, and the rest is unexplained. The sample contains under 7,000 clones, roughly 79% of them found a single time. Of the sample, under 30% falls within the top ten clones. The specimen sequenced was memory CD4+ T cells sorted from blood. The receptor source for this set is a woman aged 45-60 years in good health and a related stem cell transplant donor.

CDR3 nucleotide sequence: TGTGCCAGCAGTCCTGTCCCACGGGAGACCCAGTACTTC. Translation gives CASSPVPRETQYF. The V call is TRBV7-2, the J call TRBJ2-5, with no clear D. Deletions cut 6 bases from V and 5 bases from J, with 13 bases between. The CDR3 is 13 residues long. Germline loops: CDR1 SGHTA, CDR2 FQGNSA. The whole variable domain, remainder taken from reference TRBV7-2 and TRBJ2-5, is GAGVSQSPSNKVTEKGKDVELRCDPISGHTALYWYRQSLGQGLEFLIYFQGNSAPDKSGLPSDRFSAERTGGSVSTLTIQRTQQEDSAVYLCASSPVPRETQYFGPGTRLLVL.

This chain links TRBV19 with TRBJ1-2; weak D call: TRBD1 (5 bases). Germline CDR1 LNHDA, CDR2 SQIVND (reference sequence). The CDR3 is 16 amino acids. Trimming pared 7 bases from V and 2 bases from J, leaving 20 bases between. The CDR3 spells CASMGTSGARNYGYTF. DNA of the CDR3: TGTGCCAGTATGGGGACCAGCGGGGCGCGGAACTATGGCTACACCTTC.

The rearrangement joins TRBV5-1 to TRBJ2-5, with D perhaps matching TRBD1 (6 bases). V was clipped by 1 base and J by 4 bases, with 11 bases between them. This CDR3 region has 14 residues. Germline V gene data show CDR1 as SGHRS and CDR2 as YFSETQ. The CDR3 loop is CASSLFGGRETQYF. Written as DNA, the CDR3 is TGCGCCAGCAGCTTGTTTGGGGGCCGAGAGACCCAGTACTTC.

DNA for the CDR3: TGTGCCAGCAGCCAAGCGGGAGGGCCGTACGAGCAGTACTTC. As protein: CASSQAGGPYEQYF. The gene calls are TRBV7-3 and TRBJ2-7, with 10 nucleotides matching TRBD2. The CDR3 contains 14 residues. J gave up 4 bases and V 5 bases, and 5 bases lay outside the gene matches. Per the germline V gene, CDR1 is SGHTA and CDR2 is FQGTGA.

CDR3 bases: TGTGCCAGCAGCGTAGGGGGAGGAGCGGGGACTAGCTCCTACAATGAGCAGTTCTTC. This sequence encodes CASSVGGGAGTSSYNEQFF. The rearrangement uses TRBV9 and TRBJ2-1; 8 nucleotides line up with TRBD2. The ends lost 0 bases at V and 0 bases at J; junction bases unmatched: 11. Germline V gives CDR1 SGDLS, CDR2 YYNGEE. The length of the CDR3 is 19 residues.

This chain links TRBV14 with TRBJ2-1; possibly TRBD1 for D (5 bases). The CDR3 is 19 residues long. The V and J ends lost 0 bases and 2 bases respectively, with 20 bases between them. CDR1 is SGHDN and CDR2 is FVKESK in the germline V gene. The DNA of the CDR3 is TGTGCCAGCAGCCAAGATAGGTATATAAGGACACCTCCCTACAATGAGCAGTTCTTC. Protein: CASSQDRYIRTPPYNEQFF.

This chain links TRBV18 with TRBJ1-6; 7 positions match TRBD1. The CDR3 runs to 15 residues. V trimming: 0 bases; J trimming: 7 bases; junction bases outside the gene matches: 3. The germline V gene encodes CDR1 KGHSH and CDR2 LQKENI. The CDR3: CASSPPPGGNSPLHF. The CDR3 nucleotides are TGTGCCAGCTCACCACCTCCAGGGGGGAATTCACCCCTCCACTTT.

The gene calls are TRBV2 and TRBJ1-5; TRBD1 matches at 7 bases. Germline V gene lookup returns CDR1 SNHLY and CDR2 FYNNEI. Trimming took 3 bases from V and 5 from J; bases not matched to a gene: 7. The CDR3 loop spans 15 amino acids. CDR3 residues: CASSDGTAKDQPQHF. The CDR3 nucleotides are TGTGCCAGCAGTGATGGGACAGCCAAAGATCAGCCCCAGCATTTT.